The 27 T cell receptor beta chains reported below all come from one sample, sequenced in a study of cytomegalovirus exposure and HLA in healthy donors. The PCR used 60 Vbeta and 13 Jbeta primers. Sequencing was performed with immunoSEQ multiplex PCR; in TCRdb, only in-frame clones are kept and a portion is missing. The sample carries over 100,000 clones, over 60% recorded once. The sample was PBMCs. These receptors were taken from a young woman in good health and CMV-seropositive.

A few counts support this clone. The J gene is TRBJ1-1, the V gene TRBV5-1, with D maybe TRBD1 (6 bases). This CDR3 has 14 residues. Trimming left V 4 bases short and J 11 bases short, with 21 bases between. Germline V gene sequence: CDR1 SGHRS, CDR2 YFSETQ. In nucleotides, the CDR3 is TGCGCCAGCAGCCCCCTGAGCGGGGGCGCATGGGCTTTCTTT. Its translation is CASSPLSGGAWAFF.

This sequence joins TRBV19 and TRBJ1-1; 9 bases agree with TRBD1. The ends lost 6 bases at V and 5 bases at J; junction bases unmatched: 10. Germline loops: CDR1 LNHDA, CDR2 SQIVND (reference sequence). The CDR3 loop spans 15 amino acids. The CDR3 bases are TGTGCCAGTAGAAGCTGGGACAGGGTTGAGACTGAAGCTTTCTTT. It codes for CASRSWDRVETEAFF.

V gene TRBV30 combines with J gene TRBJ2-3, with TRBD2 identical over 11 bases. In germline, CDR1 is GTSNPN, CDR2 SVGIG (reference sequence). Losses at the gene ends were 4 bases for V and 1 base for J; bases not matched to a gene: 7. This CDR3 comprises 16 residues. The CDR3 DNA reads TGTGCCTGGATGGGGGCGACTAGCGGGGGCACAGATACGCAGTATTTT. It encodes CAWMGATSGGTDTQYF.

The V gene is TRBV5-6, the J gene TRBJ1-2, with D possibly matching TRBD1 (5 bases). This CDR3 region has 13 residues. Germline loops: CDR1 SGHDT, CDR2 YYEEEE. The ends were cut back, 2 bases at V and 6 bases at J, with 11 bases in the middle. CDR3 loop: CASSLQGADGYTF. The CDR3 DNA is TGTGCCAGCAGCTTACAAGGGGCGGATGGCTACACCTTC.

J is TRBJ2-1 and V is TRBV10-3; possible D gene TRBD2, 6 bases. This CDR3 is built from 12 residues. Trimming took off 11 bases at V and 2 bases at J, with 10 bases between the two ends. Germline loops: CDR1 ENHRY, CDR2 SYGVKD. The CDR3 nucleotides read TGTGCCTCCGGGACTCCCTACAATGAGCAGTTCTTC. This translates into CASGTPYNEQFF.

The chain couples TRBV5-1 to TRBJ2-1; 11 nucleotides line up with TRBD1. V lost 3 bases, J lost 3 bases, and 8 bases stayed unmatched. The CDR3 has 17 amino acids. From germline, CDR1 is SGHRS and CDR2 YFSETQ. The CDR3 sequence: CASSSSRDRGYYNEQFF. The CDR3 coding sequence is TGCGCCAGCAGCTCGTCCCGGGACAGGGGGTACTACAATGAGCAGTTCTTC.

The chain couples TRBV6-5 to TRBJ2-5, with D maybe TRBD1 (5 bases). V was pared by 6 bases and J by 5 bases, with 16 bases between. The CDR3 has 14 amino acids. Germline V gives CDR1 MNHEY, CDR2 SVGAGI. DNA for the CDR3: TGTGCCAGCAGCCCGAGGTGGGGCGCGGAGACCCAGTACTTC. Protein sequence: CASSPRWGAETQYF.

The chain links TRBV2 to TRBJ1-4, with TRBD1 as a possible D gene (6 bases). Germline-derived CDR1 and CDR2 are SNHLY and FYNNEI. Trimming removed 3 bases at V and 8 bases at J, with 13 bases between. CDR3 length: 14 residues. CDR3 in amino acids: CASSEYRAGEKLFF. CDR3 DNA: TGTGCCAGCAGTGAGTACAGGGCTGGCGAAAAACTGTTTTTT.

This chain joins TRBV18 and TRBJ2-2; 8 bases are a match to TRBD2. The germline V gene encodes CDR1 KGHSH and CDR2 LQKENI. This CDR3 comprises 15 residues. After removal of 6 bases from V and 4 bases from J, the junction contained 7 bases not matched to a gene. This chain's CDR3 is CASSPGLGFTGELFF. DNA for the CDR3: TGTGCCAGCTCGCCGGGACTAGGCTTCACCGGGGAGCTGTTTTTT.

In its sample, this clone was seen once. V usage is TRBV14 and J usage is TRBJ2-7; TRBD2 matches 9 bases. The germline gives CDR1 SGHDN, CDR2 FVKESK. J lost 4 bases, V lost 4 bases, and 17 bases had no gene match. CDR3 length equals 18 residues. This CDR3 reads CASSRGGGSGRETYEQYF. The CDR3 nucleotides are TGTGCCAGCAGCCGGGGGGGAGGTAGCGGGAGAGAAACTTACGAGCAGTACTTC. The full variable domain, its missing parts supplied by reference TRBV14 and TRBJ2-7, is EAGVTQFPSHSVIEKGQTVTLRCDPISGHDNLYWYRRVMGKEIKFLLHFVKESKQDESGMPNNRFLAERTGGTYSTLKVQPAELEDSGVYFCASSRGGGSGRETYEQYFGPGTRLTVT.

This chain uses TRBV4-1 with TRBJ2-5, with 14 bases fitting TRBD2. Germline trimming cut 4 bases from V and 4 bases from J; bases unmatched to any gene: 11. This CDR3 is 18 amino acids long. Germline CDR1 reads MGHRA; CDR2 reads YSYEKL. The CDR3 nucleotides are TGCGCCAGCAGCCGATGGGCGACTAGCGGGAGGGCCCCAGAGACCCAGTACTTC. Translating it yields CASSRWATSGRAPETQYF.

This clone was picked up a small number of times. V and J are TRBV7-8 and TRBJ1-4, with TRBD1 matching over 8 bases. CDR1 SGHVS and CDR2 FQNEAQ come from the germline V gene. The CDR3 sequence is 15 residues long. The V segment lost 3 bases and the J segment 8 bases; nucleotides outside the gene matches: 8. CDR3 region: CASSLATGASEKLFF. CDR3 DNA sequence: TGTGCCAGCAGCTTGGCGACAGGGGCGTCAGAAAAACTGTTTTTT.

V gene TRBV5-1 combines with J gene TRBJ2-2; maybe TRBD1 (5 bases). The CDR3 spans 13 residues. The germline CDR1 and CDR2 sequences are SGHRS and YFSETQ. V gave up 4 bases and J gave up 5 bases, with 9 bases separating them. CDR3 sequence reads: CASSRRETGELFF. CDR3 DNA sequence: TGCGCCAGCAGCCGCAGGGAAACCGGGGAGCTGTTTTTT.

The chain couples TRBV5-1 to TRBJ1-3; TRBD1 matches at 7 bases. Per the germline V gene, CDR1 is SGHRS and CDR2 is YFSETQ. V shed 4 bases, J shed 4 bases, and the junction held 5 bases outside the gene matches. This CDR3 region has 14 residues. The CDR3, as DNA: TGCGCCAGCAGCCCCGGACAGGAAGGAAACACCATATATTTT. As protein: CASSPGQEGNTIYF.

The chain joins TRBV5-6 to TRBJ1-5; the match to TRBD1 covers 7 bases. Germline CDR1 and CDR2: SGHDT and YYEEEE. The CDR3 has 15 amino acids. The J segment lost 2 bases and the V segment lost 1 base, leaving 3 bases of the junction unmatched. DNA of the CDR3: TGTGCCAGCAGCTTGACAGGGGAAGGCAATCAGCCCCAGCATTTT. It specifies CASSLTGEGNQPQHF.

The J gene is TRBJ1-1, the V gene TRBV28; D uncertain. CDR3 length: 13 amino acids. The V end lost 7 bases, the J end lost 6 bases, and 15 bases lay between the germline ends. CDR1 and CDR2 from the germline V gene are MDHEN and SYDVKM. This CDR3 reads CASIRSGLPEAFF. DNA of the CDR3: TGTGCCAGCATCCGGTCCGGTCTACCTGAAGCTTTCTTT.

For the CDR3, the DNA is TGTGCCAGCAGTTGGCTAGCGGGAGAGGAAGAGCAGTACTTC. The encoded protein is CASSWLAGEEEQYF. The chain employs TRBV27 and TRBJ2-7; 10 bases agree with TRBD2. This CDR3 is 14 amino acids long. V was pared by 4 bases and J by 7 bases, with 7 bases of the junction left unmatched. Germline V gene data show CDR1 as MNHEY and CDR2 as SMNVEV (reference sequence).

V and J are TRBV6-5 and TRBJ2-1; D gene ambiguous. This CDR3 is built from 14 residues. V was trimmed by 6 bases and J by 4 bases, leaving 13 bases between them. Germline assignment: CDR1 MNHEY and CDR2 SVGAGI. CDR3 coding DNA: TGTGCCAGCAGCACCTCCTTACTTTACAATGAGCAGTTCTTC. Protein product: CASSTSLLYNEQFF.

V is TRBV9 and J is TRBJ1-6; 10 bases agree with TRBD1. The length of the CDR3 is 15 residues. The V segment lost 9 bases and the J segment 8 bases; nucleotides outside the gene matches: 11. CDR1 SGDLS and CDR2 YYNGEE come from the germline V gene. In DNA form, the CDR3 reads TGTGCCATCCACCTGGACAGGGGGTGTCATTCACCCCTCCACTTT. This sequence encodes CAIHLDRGCHSPLHF. Filled out from reference TRBV9 and TRBJ1-6, the complete variable domain reads DSGVTQTPKHLITATGQRVTLRCSPRSGDLSVYWYQQSLDQGLQFLIQYYNGEERAKGNILERFSAQQFPDLHSELNLSSLELGDSALYFCAIHLDRGCHSPLHFGNGTRLTVT.

This chain connects TRBV28 to TRBJ2-5; 7 nucleotides match TRBD1. The V and J ends lost 2 bases and 5 bases, in that order; junction bases with no gene match: 2. Germline V gene lookup returns CDR1 MDHEN and CDR2 SYDVKM. The CDR3 runs to 13 residues. CDR3 region: CASSLRGLETQYF. The CDR3 DNA reads TGTGCCAGCAGTTTAAGGGGGCTTGAGACCCAGTACTTC.

The chain uses TRBV7-9 and TRBJ1-3; the D is unclear. V dropped 7 bases and J dropped 3 bases, with 13 bases sitting between them. Germline V gene data show CDR1 as SEHNR and CDR2 as FQNEAQ (reference sequence). The CDR3 has 14 amino acids. The CDR3 DNA is TGTGCCAGCATTAAGGGAGTTAGTGGAAACACCATATATTTT. Its protein is CASIKGVSGNTIYF.

The genes are TRBV7-3 and TRBJ1-5, with D perhaps matching TRBD1 (6 bases). Between the trimmed V and J ends, which lost 4 bases and 5 bases, there was a span of 18 bases. Germline assignment: CDR1 SGHTA and CDR2 FQGTGA. The length of the CDR3 is 16 residues. CDR3 sequence (DNA): TGTGCCAGCAGCTCCACAGGGTCCTCGTACCATCAGCCCCAGCATTTT. Amino acid sequence: CASSSTGSSYHQPQHF.

V usage is TRBV11-3 and J usage is TRBJ2-1, with TRBD1 matching over 7 bases. Germline V gene lookup returns CDR1 SGHNT and CDR2 YENEEA. CDR3 length: 14 residues. Trimming cost V 4 bases and J 4 bases; bases outside gene matches: 4. The CDR3 DNA is TGTGCCAGCAGCTCGTGGACAGGTTACAATGAGCAGTTCTTC. It encodes CASSSWTGYNEQFF.

This clone showed up just a few times. V and J are TRBV9 and TRBJ2-1; no clear D gene. V was pared by 1 base and J by 5 bases, with 7 bases between. CDR3 length: 13 amino acids. Germline-derived CDR1 and CDR2 are SGDLS and YYNGEE. The CDR3 coding sequence is TGTGCCAGCAGCGTATTACCGGACAATGAGCAGTTCTTC. Its translation is CASSVLPDNEQFF.

The chain links TRBV18 to TRBJ1-3, with D possibly matching TRBD1 (6 bases). V was pared by 3 bases and J by 6 bases, with 15 bases between. This CDR3 has 15 residues. The germline gives CDR1 KGHSH, CDR2 LQKENI. The chain's CDR3 is CASSPAGGAENTIYF. The CDR3 DNA is TGTGCCAGCTCACCCGCGGGGGGCGCAGAAAACACCATATATTTT.

The rearrangement links TRBV4-1 to TRBJ2-1, with TRBD2 matching over 10 bases. With 1 base clipped from V and 7 bases from J, the junction kept 10 bases outside the gene matches. The CDR3 sequence is 17 residues long. From germline, CDR1 is MGHRA and CDR2 YSYEKL. The CDR3 reads CASSQAERLAGENEQFF. The CDR3 nucleotides read TGCGCCAGCAGCCAAGCGGAGCGGCTAGCGGGAGAGAATGAGCAGTTCTTC.

The rearrangement links TRBV27 to TRBJ1-5; 7 bases are a match to TRBD1. This CDR3 has 15 amino acids. Germline loops: CDR1 MNHEY, CDR2 SMNVEV (reference sequence). After removal of 5 bases from V and 4 bases from J, the junction contained 8 bases not matched to a gene. The CDR3 DNA reads TGTGCCAGCAGTCTCGTAAACAGGGGTAATCAGCCCCAGCATTTT. Protein sequence: CASSLVNRGNQPQHF.